This TCR beta chain stems from a study of blood T cell repertoires in COVID-19. Overall study: PBMCs, B-cell-depleted T cells, or T cells provided the cDNA or gDNA that made up the material.

Between the trimmed V and J ends, which lost 4 bases and 6 bases, there was a span of 15 bases. Per germline, CDR1 LNHDA and CDR2 SQIVND (reference sequence). This CDR3 region has 14 residues. This table comes from immunoSEQ multiplex PCR, and its TCRdb copy is limited to in-frame clones, with some not included. The profile shows around 60,000 clones, about nine tenths of them singletons. The chain links TRBV19 to TRBJ1-1; a possible D gene is TRBD1 (5 bases). The TCR was taken from a man in his 60s with acute or convalescent COVID-19. Sample: peripheral blood. The CDR3 spells CASSTRVGNAEAFF. CDR3 sequence (DNA): TGTGCCAGTAGTACCAGGGTGGGTAACGCTGAAGCTTTCTTT.